These T cell receptor beta chains were read from a single sample in a study of CD8 T cells in Susac syndrome. Via MiXCR, TCRdb re-called the immunoSEQ multiplex PCR reads, giving one row per CDR3 protein. The sample records approximately 210,000 distinct CDR3 sequences, 95% being singletons. Source material: CD4+ T cells from PBMCs. All receptors come from a human donor with multiple sclerosis. Each CDR3 is given with its conserved first and last residue. The D gene is left open where the match is weak. The size of a clone is reported for some rows only, either as once, few or many, or as a class for expanded clones.

>15|NA|TRBD1|TRBV6-5|TRBJ2-5
TGTGCCAGCAGAATCACAGGGGGCGCGAGAGAGACCCAGTACTTC
CASRITGGARETQYF
>14|NA|TRBD1|TRBV13|TRBJ2-5
TGTGCCAGCAGCTTGACAGGGGAACAAGAGACCCAGTACTTC
CASSLTGEQETQYF
>15|NA|NA|TRBV15|TRBJ1-2
TGTGCCACCAGCAGAGGTTTCAGCGCAGGAGGAGGCTACACCTTC
CATSRGFSAGGGYTF
>14|NA|TRBD1|TRBV3-1|TRBJ1-6
TGTGCCAGCAGGGCACAGGGGATGAATTCACCCCTCCACTTT
CASRAQGMNSPLHF
>15|NA|NA|TRBV12-3/TRBV12-4|TRBJ1-1
TGTGCCAGCAGTTTAGGGGGAGGGATGAACACTGAAGCTTTCTTT
CASSLGGGMNTEAFF
>15|NA|TRBD1|TRBV5-4|TRBJ1-1
TGTGCCAGCAGCTTACGGGACAGACAGAATGCTGAAGCTTTCTTT
CASSLRDRQNAEAFF
>16|once|TRBD1|TRBV15|TRBJ2-5
TGTGCCACCAGCAGAGGGGGACAGGGGGTATTCGAGACCCAGTACTTC
CATSRGGQGVFETQYF
>15|once|TRBD2|TRBV7-3|TRBJ2-7
TGTGCCAGCAGCGCCCTGGCGGGAGGGCCGGGCGAGCAGTACTTC
CASSALAGGPGEQYF
>15|NA|TRBD1|TRBV20-1|TRBJ2-5
TGCAGTGCTAGACTTGGACAGGGACCGACGGAGACCCAGTACTTC
CSARLGQGPTETQYF
>13|NA|NA|TRBV20-1|TRBJ2-5
TGCAGTGCTACTACTAGCTCCAGACAGACCCAGTACTTC
CSATTSSRQTQYF
>15|NA|NA|TRBV6-5|TRBJ2-7
TGTGCCAGCAGCCTTACTGTGACAGATGCCTACGAGCAGTACTTC
CASSLTVTDAYEQYF
>16|NA|TRBD1|TRBV7-2|TRBJ2-5
TGTGCCAGCAGACCAACCGGGACAGGGAGGGGTGAGACCCAGTACTTC
CASRPTGTGRGETQYF
>11|NA|NA|TRBV20-1|TRBJ1-1
TGCAGTGCTAGAGGGGGCGCGGGAGCTTTCTTT
CSARGGAGAFF
>15|NA|NA|TRBV4-1|TRBJ1-5
TGCGCCAGCAGCCAAGATCTGAGGGGGGTCCAGCCCCAGCATTTT
CASSQDLRGVQPQHF
>16|NA|NA|TRBV3-1|TRBJ2-1
TGTGCCAGCAGCCAAGGGCCGGCTCCCTCCTACAATGAGCAGTTCTTC
CASSQGPAPSYNEQFF
>16|NA|NA|TRBV3-1|TRBJ1-2
TGTGCCAGCAGCCAAGAACAGAGCAAACTGATCTATGGCTACACCTTC
CASSQEQSKLIYGYTF
>11|NA|NA|TRBV29-1|TRBJ1-1
TGCAGCGTTGTAGAAGGCGCTGAAGCTTTCTTT
CSVVEGAEAFF